This entry features one T cell receptor beta chain sequence. Its antigen is as yet unknown. This PCR relied on a set of 60 Vbeta primers and 13 Jbeta primers. Here immunoSEQ multiplex PCR was the method, and the copy in TCRdb shows in-frame clones only, minus some. The repertoire holds under 200,000 clones, with approximately 82% as singletons. From germline, CDR1 is LNHDA and CDR2 SQIVND (reference sequence). J lost 5 bases, V lost 4 bases, and 7 bases had no gene match. CDR3 length: 15 residues. This record comes from a study of cytomegalovirus exposure and HLA in healthy donors. Points from the study as a whole: Under in vitro conditions, three CMV-associated chains were confirmed as specific for CMV antigens. When the data were analyzed later, several of the most significant clusters appeared to be linked to common viral pathogens. With later analysis, a missense DCLRE1C variant became linked to TCR beta V- and J-gene trimming.

The gene calls are TRBV19 and TRBJ2-3, with 9 bases matching TRBD1. The specimen was PBMCs. The clonotype comes from a man aged 35 to 55 in good health and CMV-seropositive. CDR3 residues: CASSTEGTGLDTQYF. As DNA, the CDR3 is TGTGCCAGTAGTACCGAGGGGACAGGGCTAGATACGCAGTATTTT.